The subject of this entry is one T cell receptor (beta chain). The V end was cut by 1 base, the J end by 1 base, with 9 bases between. CDR3 length: 15 residues. The germline CDR1 and CDR2 sequences are MGHRA and YSYEKL. The data stem from a study of blood T cell repertoires in COVID-19. Whole-study context: Samples came from the United States, Italy and Spain, spanning acute and convalescent COVID-19. PBMCs, B-cell-depleted T cells, or T cells were the source of the cDNA or gDNA that made up the material.

Sequenced by immunoSEQ multiplex PCR; TCRdb stores in-frame clones only, minus some. The sample includes about 190,000 clones, 82% of them seen just once. This chain links TRBV4-1 with TRBJ2-3; D not certain. Sequenced material: peripheral blood. This TCR was recovered from a woman in her thirties with acute or convalescent COVID-19. The CDR3 loop reads CASSQGATGTDTQYF. For the CDR3, the DNA is TGCGCCAGCAGCCAAGGGGCAACTGGCACAGATACGCAGTATTTT.